A single sample gave rise to the 17 T cell receptor beta chains below, sequenced in a study of control samples from healthy donors and cancer patients. TCRdb keeps only in-frame clones here, not all; method: immunoSEQ multiplex PCR. The sample lists 95,000 to 150,000 clones, about nine tenths seen once, with less than 9% in the top ten. The source material was blood. The receptors come from a woman between 18 and 29 years old in good health.

The chain carries TRBV4-1 and TRBJ1-2; the D gene is possibly TRBD1 (5 bases). Germline V gene lookup returns CDR1 MGHRA and CDR2 YSYEKL. The V end lost 0 bases, the J end lost 7 bases, and 15 bases lay between the germline ends. The CDR3 spans 15 residues. The CDR3 is CASSQDRPGTGGYTF. The CDR3 DNA reads as TGCGCCAGCAGCCAAGATCGGCCGGGGACGGGTGGCTACACCTTC.

The rearrangement joins TRBV30 to TRBJ2-1; a possible D gene is TRBD2 (6 bases). The CDR3 totals 15 residues. The germline V and J ends were trimmed by 4 bases and 0 bases, with 13 bases remaining between them. In germline, CDR1 is GTSNPN, CDR2 SVGIG (reference sequence). Here the CDR3 reads CAWTVAGSSYNEQFF. The CDR3 nucleotides are TGTGCCTGGACCGTGGCGGGAAGCTCCTACAATGAGCAGTTCTTC.

This chain joins TRBV5-1 and TRBJ1-3; unclear D gene. This CDR3 has 17 amino acids. Germline V CDR1 and CDR2: SGHRS, YFSETQ. The V end lost 0 bases, the J end lost 0 bases, and 13 bases lay between the germline ends. The DNA for the CDR3 is TGCGCCAGCAGCTTGGACCCTTCATTGAGCTCTGGAAACACCATATATTTT. Its translation is CASSLDPSLSSGNTIYF.

The V and J genes are TRBV4-3 and TRBJ1-2; TRBD1 is a possible D gene (6 bases). The CDR3 consists of 18 residues. Germline lookup yields CDR1 LGHNA and CDR2 YSLEER. V lost 1 base, J lost 4 bases, and 22 bases lay in between. Here the CDR3 reads CASSQASGRTAVSYGYTF. In DNA, the CDR3 is TGCGCCAGCAGCCAAGCCAGCGGGAGGACAGCGGTGAGCTATGGCTACACCTTC.

The chain joins TRBV19 to TRBJ1-4, with a possible D match to TRBD1 (6 bases). Trimming shortened V by 3 bases and J by 7 bases, and 15 bases separated the two germline ends. The CDR3 extends over 15 amino acids. Germline V gene lookup returns CDR1 LNHDA and CDR2 SQIVND (reference sequence). The CDR3 DNA follows: TGTGCCAGTAGTATCACCGGGGGCCTAGGTGAAAAACTGTTTTTT. Its protein product is CASSITGGLGEKLFF.

The chain joins TRBV18 to TRBJ1-1; D perhaps matches TRBD1 (5 bases). The germline V gene encodes CDR1 KGHSH and CDR2 LQKENI. V lost 6 bases and J lost 1, with 9 bases in between. This CDR3 is 13 amino acids long. Here the CDR3 reads CASSSQANTEAFF. DNA of the CDR3: TGTGCCAGCTCGTCACAGGCGAACACTGAAGCTTTCTTT.

The chain carries TRBV28 and TRBJ2-1; the D gene is possibly TRBD2 (6 bases). Looked up from germline, CDR1 is MDHEN and CDR2 is SYDVKM. The CDR3 covers 16 residues. V was pared by 6 bases and J by 0 bases, with 15 bases between. CDR3 nucleotides: TGTGCCAGCAGGCGGTATAGCGGTAGCTCCTACAATGAGCAGTTCTTC. As protein: CASRRYSGSSYNEQFF.

CDR3 sequence (DNA): TGTGCCAGCAGTCAGACAGGGGTCGATGAAAAACTGTTTTTT. Its translation is CASSQTGVDEKLFF. The chain has TRBV7-9 and TRBJ1-4; 8 bases align to TRBD1. Germline assignment: CDR1 SEHNR and CDR2 FQNEAQ (reference sequence). V lost 6 bases to trimming and J lost 6 bases; unmatched junction nucleotides: 6. The CDR3 contains 14 residues.

J is TRBJ1-2 and V is TRBV6-5; D not certain. CDR1 and CDR2 (germline): MNHEY, SVGAGI. This CDR3 comprises 16 residues. V lost 2 bases and J lost 5, with 18 bases in between. The CDR3 bases are TGTGCCAGCAGTTACCGGACCCCAAACGCCGGATATGGCTACACCTTC. Its translation: CASSYRTPNAGYGYTF.

CDR3: CASSVAAGSQGYTF. The CDR3 region has the DNA TGTGCCAGCAGTGTTGCAGCAGGGTCGCAAGGCTACACCTTC. The J gene is TRBJ1-2, the V gene TRBV2, with a tentative D call TRBD1 (5 bases). The CDR3 contains 14 residues. Trimming shortened V by 4 bases and J by 8 bases, and 17 bases separated the two germline ends. Germline V gene sequence: CDR1 SNHLY, CDR2 FYNNEI.

With regard to this clone: The junction and the germline gene differ at one end; a read error may be behind it. The sample holds other DNA sequences that translate to the same CDR3. The genes are TRBV5-6 and TRBJ2-2; D not resolved. Germline V gene lookup returns CDR1 SGHDT and CDR2 YYEEEE. This CDR3 comprises 15 residues. The CDR3 is CARSATPGRPGELFF. As DNA, the CDR3 is TGTGCCCGCAGCGCAACCCCGGGCCGGCCCGGGGAGCTGTTTTTT.

V usage is TRBV7-2 and J usage is TRBJ1-2; 8 bases align to TRBD1. V trimming: 1 base; J trimming: 4 bases; junction bases outside the gene matches: 5. Germline V gene data show CDR1 as SGHTA and CDR2 as FQGNSA. The CDR3 extends over 15 amino acids. The CDR3 here is CASSLGQGAGYGYTF. The CDR3 nucleotides are TGTGCCAGCAGCTTAGGGCAGGGGGCGGGCTATGGCTACACCTTC.

The chain couples TRBV5-6 to TRBJ2-7; D assignment may be TRBD1 or TRBD2 (5 bases each). From germline, CDR1 is SGHDT and CDR2 YYEEEE. The CDR3 contains 14 residues. V lost 0 bases and J lost 2, with 9 bases in between. This chain's CDR3 is CASSLVGVPYEQYF. The CDR3 DNA reads as TGTGCCAGCAGCTTGGTGGGGGTTCCCTACGAGCAGTACTTC.

This chain links TRBV12-5 with TRBJ1-1; D possibly corresponds to TRBD1 (6 bases). This CDR3 region has 16 residues. The V and J ends lost 6 bases and 3 bases respectively, with 20 bases between them. Germline V lookup: CDR1 LGHNT, CDR2 FRNRAP. The CDR3 region is CASGPWARGMDTEAFF. The DNA for the CDR3 is TGTGCTAGTGGCCCCTGGGCCAGGGGTATGGACACTGAAGCTTTCTTT.

The chain is built from TRBV6-5 and TRBJ1-1; D might be TRBD1 (5 bases). Germline assignment: CDR1 MNHEY and CDR2 SVGAGI. Trimming pared 4 bases from V and 1 base from J, leaving 13 bases between. The CDR3 runs 15 residues. The CDR3 DNA reads as TGTGCCAGCAGTTCCGGGGGAATTGGGAACACTGAAGCTTTCTTT. This encodes CASSSGGIGNTEAFF.

The CDR3 protein is CASSQSEGGVEGYTF. The CDR3 DNA is TGCGCCAGCAGCCAGTCGGAAGGGGGAGTCGAGGGCTACACCTTC. This rearrangement joins TRBV5-1 to TRBJ1-2; maybe TRBD1 (6 bases). The CDR3 covers 15 residues. The V end was cut by 4 bases, the J end by 8 bases, with 21 bases between. Germline V gene data show CDR1 as SGHRS and CDR2 as YFSETQ.

V is TRBV7-8 and J is TRBJ2-7; TRBD1 is a possible D gene (6 bases). This CDR3 contains 15 residues. CDR1 is SGHVS and CDR2 is FQNEAQ in the germline V gene. V lost 1 base and J lost 0, with 10 bases in between. CDR3 DNA sequence: TGTGCCAGCAGCTTAGACAGGGATTACTCCTACGAGCAGTACTTC. Protein sequence: CASSLDRDYSYEQYF.